The TCR beta chain described here comes from a study of T cells in Graves' hyperthyroidism and ophthalmopathy. Study results and limitations: Most thyroid clonotypes that were expanded above 0.001 also turned up in blood.

RNA transcripts gave rise to amplified TCR beta CDR3 regions. The TCR CDR3 first-round RT-PCR relied on the HTBI primer set. TCRdb re-called the multiplex PCR reads with MiXCR, one entry per CDR3 protein. Among about 400,000 distinct CDR3 sequences listed, roughly 14% were seen once. Many counts were recorded for this clonotype. Its target is unknown. The length of the CDR3 is 14 residues. From germline, CDR1 is PRHDT and CDR2 FYEKMQ (reference sequence). The V and J ends lost 5 bases and 2 bases, in that order; junction bases with no gene match: 5. Input material: blood. The sequence derives from a man between 18 and 35 years old with Graves' ophthalmopathy. V gene TRBV13 combines with J gene TRBJ2-5; TRBD2 agrees at 7 bases. In DNA form, the CDR3 reads TGTGCCAGCAGCACCGGGACTATACAAGAGACCCAGTACTTC. This codes for CASSTGTIQETQYF.